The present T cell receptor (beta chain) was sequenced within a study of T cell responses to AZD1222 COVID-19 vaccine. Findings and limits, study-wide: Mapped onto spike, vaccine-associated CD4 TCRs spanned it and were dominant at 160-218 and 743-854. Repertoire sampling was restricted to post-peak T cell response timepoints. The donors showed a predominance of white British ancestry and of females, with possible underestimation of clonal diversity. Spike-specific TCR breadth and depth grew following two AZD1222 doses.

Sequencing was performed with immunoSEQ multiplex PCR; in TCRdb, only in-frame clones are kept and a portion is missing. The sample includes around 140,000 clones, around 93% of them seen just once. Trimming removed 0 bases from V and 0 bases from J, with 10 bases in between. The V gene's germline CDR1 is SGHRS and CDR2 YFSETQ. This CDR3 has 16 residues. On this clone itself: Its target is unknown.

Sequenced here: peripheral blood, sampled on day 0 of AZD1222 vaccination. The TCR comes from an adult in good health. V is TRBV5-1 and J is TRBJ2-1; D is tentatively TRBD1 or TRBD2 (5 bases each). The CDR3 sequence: CASSLDGTSSYNEQFF. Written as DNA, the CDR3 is TGCGCCAGCAGCTTGGATGGGACCAGCTCCTACAATGAGCAGTTCTTC.